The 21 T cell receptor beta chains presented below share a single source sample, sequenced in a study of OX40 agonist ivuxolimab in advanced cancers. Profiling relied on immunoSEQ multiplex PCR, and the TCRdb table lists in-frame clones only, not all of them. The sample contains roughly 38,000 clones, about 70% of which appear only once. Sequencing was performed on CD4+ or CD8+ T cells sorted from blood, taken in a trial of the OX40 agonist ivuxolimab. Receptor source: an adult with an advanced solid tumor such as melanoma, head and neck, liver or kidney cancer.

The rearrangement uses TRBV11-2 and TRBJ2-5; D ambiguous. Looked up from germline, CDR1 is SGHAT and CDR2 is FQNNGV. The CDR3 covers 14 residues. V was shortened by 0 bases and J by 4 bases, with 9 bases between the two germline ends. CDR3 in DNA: TGTGCCAGCAGCTTAGATCAGTTCTTAGAGACCCAGTACTTC. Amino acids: CASSLDQFLETQYF. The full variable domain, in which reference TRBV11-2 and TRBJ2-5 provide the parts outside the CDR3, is EAGVAQSPRYKIIEKRQSVAFWCNPISGHATLYWYQQILGQGPKLLIQFQNNGVVDDSQLPKDRFSAERLKGVDSTLKIQPAKLEDSAVYLCASSLDQFLETQYFGPGTRLLVL.

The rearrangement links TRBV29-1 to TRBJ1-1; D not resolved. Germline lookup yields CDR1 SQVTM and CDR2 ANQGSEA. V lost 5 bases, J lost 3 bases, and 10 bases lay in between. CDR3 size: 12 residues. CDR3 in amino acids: CSVQATYTEAFF. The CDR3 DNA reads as TGCAGCGTTCAGGCCACCTACACTGAAGCTTTCTTT.

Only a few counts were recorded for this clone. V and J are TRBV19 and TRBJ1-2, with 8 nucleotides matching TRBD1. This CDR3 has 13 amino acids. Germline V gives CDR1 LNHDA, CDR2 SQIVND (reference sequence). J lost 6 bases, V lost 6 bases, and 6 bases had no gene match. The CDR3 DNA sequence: TGTGCCAGTAGATTGGACAGGGCTAATGGCTACACCTTC. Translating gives CASRLDRANGYTF. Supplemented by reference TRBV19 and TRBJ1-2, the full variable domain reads DGGITQSPKYLFRKEGQNVTLSCEQNLNHDAMYWYRQDPGQGLRLIYYSQIVNDFQKGDIAEGYSVSREKKESFPLTVTSAQKNPTAFYLCASRLDRANGYTFGSGTRLTVV.

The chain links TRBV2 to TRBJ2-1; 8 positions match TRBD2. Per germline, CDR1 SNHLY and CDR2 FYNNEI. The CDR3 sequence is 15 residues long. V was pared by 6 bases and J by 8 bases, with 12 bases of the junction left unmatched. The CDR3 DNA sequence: TGTGCCAGCAGCTACCCGACTAGCGACGTTCATGAGCAGTTCTTC. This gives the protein CASSYPTSDVHEQFF.

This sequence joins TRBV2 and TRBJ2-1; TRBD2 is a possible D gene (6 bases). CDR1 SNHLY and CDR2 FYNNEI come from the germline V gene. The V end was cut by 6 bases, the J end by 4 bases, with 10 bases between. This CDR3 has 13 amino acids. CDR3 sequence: CASREGAYNEQFF. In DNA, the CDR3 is TGTGCCAGCAGGGAGGGCGCGTACAATGAGCAGTTCTTC.

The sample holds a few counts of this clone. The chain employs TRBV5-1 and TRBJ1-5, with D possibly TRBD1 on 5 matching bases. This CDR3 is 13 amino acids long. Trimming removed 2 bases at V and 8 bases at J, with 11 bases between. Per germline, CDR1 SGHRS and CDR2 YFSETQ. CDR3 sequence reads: CASSFRGGEPQHF. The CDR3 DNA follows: TGCGCCAGCAGCTTTAGGGGCGGGGAGCCCCAGCATTTT.

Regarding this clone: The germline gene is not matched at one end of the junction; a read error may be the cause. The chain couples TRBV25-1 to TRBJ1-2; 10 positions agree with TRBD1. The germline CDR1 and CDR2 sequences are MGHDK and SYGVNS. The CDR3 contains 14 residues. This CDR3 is CASRGDRGNDGYTF. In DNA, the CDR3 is TGTGCCAGCAGGGGGGACAGGGGTAACGATGGCTACACCTTC.

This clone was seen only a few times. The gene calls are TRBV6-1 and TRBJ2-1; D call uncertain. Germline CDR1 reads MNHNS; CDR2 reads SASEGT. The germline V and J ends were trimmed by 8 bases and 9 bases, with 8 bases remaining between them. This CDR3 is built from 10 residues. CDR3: CASDAGEQFF. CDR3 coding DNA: TGTGCCAGCGACGCCGGTGAGCAGTTCTTC.

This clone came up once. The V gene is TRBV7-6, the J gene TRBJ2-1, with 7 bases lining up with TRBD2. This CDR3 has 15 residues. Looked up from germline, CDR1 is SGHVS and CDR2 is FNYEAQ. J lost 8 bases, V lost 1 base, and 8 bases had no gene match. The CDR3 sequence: CASSLEWGGTDEQFF. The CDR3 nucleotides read TGTGCCAGCAGCTTAGAGTGGGGAGGGACGGATGAGCAGTTCTTC.

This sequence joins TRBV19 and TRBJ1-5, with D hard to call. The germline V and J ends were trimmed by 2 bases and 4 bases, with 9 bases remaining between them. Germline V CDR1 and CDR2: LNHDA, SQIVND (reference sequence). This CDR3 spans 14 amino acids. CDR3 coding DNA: TGTGCCAGTAGTATAATGGATGGAAATCAGCCCCAGCATTTT. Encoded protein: CASSIMDGNQPQHF.

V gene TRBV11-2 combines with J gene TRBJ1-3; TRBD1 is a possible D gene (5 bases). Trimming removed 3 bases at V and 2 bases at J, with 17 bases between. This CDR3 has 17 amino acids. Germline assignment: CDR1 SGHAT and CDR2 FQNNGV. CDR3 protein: CASSLGPSGSTGNTIYF. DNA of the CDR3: TGTGCCAGCAGCTTGGGCCCCTCAGGGTCCACTGGAAACACCATATATTTT.

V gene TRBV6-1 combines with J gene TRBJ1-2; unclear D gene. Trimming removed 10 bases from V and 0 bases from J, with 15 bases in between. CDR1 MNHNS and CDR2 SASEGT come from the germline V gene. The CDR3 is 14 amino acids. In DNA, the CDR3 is TGTGCCACCCCGGGAGGCGGAGCTAACTATGGCTACACCTTC. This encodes CATPGGGANYGYTF.

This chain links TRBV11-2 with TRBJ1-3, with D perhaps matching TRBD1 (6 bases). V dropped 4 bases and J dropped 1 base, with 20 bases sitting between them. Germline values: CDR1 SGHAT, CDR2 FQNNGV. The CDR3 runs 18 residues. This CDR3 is CASSYTFGGVESGNTIYF. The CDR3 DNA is TGTGCCAGCAGCTATACTTTTGGGGGCGTAGAATCTGGAAACACCATATATTTT.

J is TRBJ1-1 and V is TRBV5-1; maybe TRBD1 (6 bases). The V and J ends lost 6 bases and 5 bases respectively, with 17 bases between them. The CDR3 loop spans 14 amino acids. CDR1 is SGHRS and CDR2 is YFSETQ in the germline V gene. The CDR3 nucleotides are TGCGCCAGCAATAGGGGGGGGGCCGGGACTGAAGCTTTCTTT. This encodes CASNRGGAGTEAFF.

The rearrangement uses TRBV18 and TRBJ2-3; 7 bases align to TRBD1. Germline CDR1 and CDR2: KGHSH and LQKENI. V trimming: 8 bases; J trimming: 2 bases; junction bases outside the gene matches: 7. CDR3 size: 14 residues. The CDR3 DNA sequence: TGTGCCAGCGCCAGACAGGGTACCACAGATACGCAGTATTTT. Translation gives CASARQGTTDTQYF.

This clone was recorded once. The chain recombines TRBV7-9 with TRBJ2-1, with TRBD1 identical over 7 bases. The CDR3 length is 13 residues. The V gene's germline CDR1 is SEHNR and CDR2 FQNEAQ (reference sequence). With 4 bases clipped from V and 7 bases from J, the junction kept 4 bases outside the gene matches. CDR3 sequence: CASSSTGANEQFF. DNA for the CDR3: TGTGCCAGCAGCTCCACAGGGGCGAATGAGCAGTTCTTC. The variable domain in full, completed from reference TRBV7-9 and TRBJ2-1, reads DTGVSQNPRHKITKRGQNVTFRCDPISEHNRLYWYRQTLGQGPEFLTYFQNEAQLEKSRLLSDRFSAERPKGSFSTLEIQRTEQGDSAMYLCASSSTGANEQFFGPGTRLTVL.

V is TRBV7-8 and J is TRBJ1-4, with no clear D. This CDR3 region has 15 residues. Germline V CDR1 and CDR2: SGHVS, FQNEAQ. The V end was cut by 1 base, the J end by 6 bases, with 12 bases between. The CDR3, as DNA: TGTGCCAGCAGCTTAGTTGGGGTCCCGGATGAAAAACTGTTTTTT. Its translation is CASSLVGVPDEKLFF.

The chain's CDR3 is CASDNRDVSFGNTIYF. The CDR3 bases are TGTGCCAGCGATAACCGGGACGTTTCCTTTGGAAACACCATATATTTT. The gene calls are TRBV19 and TRBJ1-3, with D tentatively TRBD1 (5 bases). V was clipped by 9 bases and J by 3 bases, with 21 bases between them. The CDR3 length is 16 residues. The germline V gene encodes CDR1 LNHDA and CDR2 SQIVND (reference sequence). Drawing the rest from reference TRBV19 and TRBJ1-3, the complete variable domain is DGGITQSPKYLFRKEGQNVTLSCEQNLNHDAMYWYRQDPGQGLRLIYYSQIVNDFQKGDIAEGYSVSREKKESFPLTVTSAQKNPTAFYLCASDNRDVSFGNTIYFGEGSWLTVV.

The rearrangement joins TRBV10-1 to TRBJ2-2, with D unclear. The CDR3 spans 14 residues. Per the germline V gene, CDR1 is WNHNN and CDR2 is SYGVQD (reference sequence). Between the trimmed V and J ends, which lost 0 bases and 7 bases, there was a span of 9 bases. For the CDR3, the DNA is TGCGCCAGCAGTGAGTCGGGGTACGGCGGGGAGCTGTTTTTT. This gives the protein CASSESGYGGELFF.

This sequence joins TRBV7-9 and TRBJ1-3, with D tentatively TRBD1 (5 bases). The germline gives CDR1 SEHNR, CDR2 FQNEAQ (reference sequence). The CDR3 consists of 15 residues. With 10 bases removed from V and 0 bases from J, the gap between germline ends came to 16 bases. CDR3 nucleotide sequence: TGTGCCACCCAATGGGGACGAAGCTCTGGAAACACCATATATTTT. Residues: CATQWGRSSGNTIYF.

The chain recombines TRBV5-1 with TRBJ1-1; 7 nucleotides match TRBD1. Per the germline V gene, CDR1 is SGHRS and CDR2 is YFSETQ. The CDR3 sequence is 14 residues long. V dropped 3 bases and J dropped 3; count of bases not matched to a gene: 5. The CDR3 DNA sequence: TGCGCCAGCAGCTCTATCGGACAGGACACTGAAGCTTTCTTT. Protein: CASSSIGQDTEAFF.